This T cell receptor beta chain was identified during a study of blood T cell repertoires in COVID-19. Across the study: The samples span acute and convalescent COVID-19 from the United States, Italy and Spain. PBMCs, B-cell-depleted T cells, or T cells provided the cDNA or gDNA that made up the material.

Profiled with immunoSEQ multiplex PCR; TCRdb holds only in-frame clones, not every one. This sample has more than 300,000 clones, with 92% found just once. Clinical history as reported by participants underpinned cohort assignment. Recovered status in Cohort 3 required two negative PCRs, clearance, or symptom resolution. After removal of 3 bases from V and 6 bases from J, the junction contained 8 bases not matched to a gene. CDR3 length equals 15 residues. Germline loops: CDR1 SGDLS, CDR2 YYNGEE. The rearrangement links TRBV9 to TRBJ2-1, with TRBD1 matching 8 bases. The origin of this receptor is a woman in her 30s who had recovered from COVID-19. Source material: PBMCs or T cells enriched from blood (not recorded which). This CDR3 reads CASSGGQGIFNEQFF. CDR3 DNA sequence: TGTGCCAGCAGCGGTGGACAGGGTATCTTCAATGAGCAGTTCTTC.